Presented here are 15 T cell receptor beta chains from one specimen sequenced in a study of Ad26.COV2.S vaccination and SARS-CoV-2 variants. Treatment denoted: roughly 19 received Ad26.COV2.S at low or high dose, single or two shots; about five received placebo; per-sample allocation not given. Collection of the samples took place on day 63 after the first injection of vaccine or placebo. Assay used: immunoSEQ multiplex PCR; TCRdb lists only in-frame clones, some missing. The data contain 450,000 to 550,000 clones, 89% of them singletons. The sample consisted of peripheral blood, taken in a trial of Ad26.COV2.S vaccine versus placebo. The receptors were gathered from a person aged 18 to 59 who received the Ad26.COV2.S COVID-19 vaccine or a placebo.

The rearrangement joins TRBV6-5 to TRBJ1-1, with TRBD1 matching over 8 bases. The junction had 4 bases not matched to a gene; V was cut back by 6 bases and J by 1 base. Germline V gene data show CDR1 as MNHEY and CDR2 as SVGAGI. The CDR3 contains 14 residues. The CDR3 sequence: CASRTGASNTEAFF. Written as DNA, the CDR3 is TGTGCCAGCAGGACAGGGGCTTCGAACACTGAAGCTTTCTTT.

V gene TRBV19 combines with J gene TRBJ1-2; a possible D gene is TRBD1 (5 bases). V was cut by 7 bases and J by 6 bases, with 15 bases left in between. Germline V lookup: CDR1 LNHDA, CDR2 SQIVND (reference sequence). CDR3 length: 13 amino acids. The CDR3 protein is CASTNRRVDGYTF. The CDR3 region has the DNA TGTGCCAGTACCAACCGCAGGGTGGATGGCTACACCTTC.

This clone was detected once. The V call is TRBV27, the J call TRBJ2-7, with D perhaps TRBD2 (6 bases). With 6 bases removed from V and 2 bases from J, the gap between germline ends came to 14 bases. The CDR3 length is 14 residues. Germline V gene lookup returns CDR1 MNHEY and CDR2 SMNVEV (reference sequence). CDR3 sequence reads: CASSSKAGTYEQYF. CDR3 nucleotide sequence: TGTGCCAGCAGCTCAAAGGCGGGGACCTACGAGCAGTACTTC.

The chain has TRBV6-5 and TRBJ1-1; D possibly corresponds to TRBD1 (6 bases). Trimming shortened V by 7 bases and J by 1 base, and 13 bases separated the two germline ends. This CDR3 has 14 amino acids. Germline V gene data show CDR1 as MNHEY and CDR2 as SVGAGI. The CDR3 protein is CASTRGRENTEAFF. The CDR3 DNA follows: TGTGCCAGCACCCGGGGGCGGGAGAACACTGAAGCTTTCTTT.

The chain links TRBV2 to TRBJ1-2; no clear D gene. This CDR3 contains 12 residues. Trimming pared 5 bases from V and 8 bases from J, leaving 12 bases between. Germline CDR1 and CDR2: SNHLY and FYNNEI. CDR3 loop: CASSSGLGGYTF. The CDR3 region has the DNA TGTGCCAGCAGTTCCGGGCTCGGGGGCTACACCTTC.

The rearrangement joins TRBV4-1 to TRBJ2-3; 7 bases agree with TRBD1. Germline V CDR1 and CDR2: MGHRA, YSYEKL. The CDR3 length is 17 residues. The V gene end was trimmed by 4 bases and the J gene end by 6 bases; junction bases not matched to a gene: 16. CDR3 in DNA: TGCGCCAGCAGCCCCGGGACAGCCCTAAAATTACTCGATACGCAGTATTTT. It codes for CASSPGTALKLLDTQYF.

The V and J genes are TRBV19 and TRBJ1-6; maybe TRBD1 (5 bases). This CDR3 region has 16 residues. CDR1 is LNHDA and CDR2 is SQIVND in the germline V gene (reference sequence). V shed 7 bases and J shed 5 bases, with 18 bases lying between them. The CDR3 sequence: CASISKDGTDNSPLHF. In nucleotides, the CDR3 is TGTGCCAGTATTTCTAAAGACGGGACGGATAATTCACCCCTCCACTTT. The full variable domain, its missing parts supplied by reference TRBV19 and TRBJ1-6, is DGGITQSPKYLFRKEGQNVTLSCEQNLNHDAMYWYRQDPGQGLRLIYYSQIVNDFQKGDIAEGYSVSREKKESFPLTVTSAQKNPTAFYLCASISKDGTDNSPLHFGNGTRLTVT.

The chain has TRBV7-8 and TRBJ2-3, with a weak D call TRBD2 (5 bases). The CDR3 has 15 amino acids. In germline, CDR1 is SGHVS, CDR2 FQNEAQ. With 0 bases removed from V and 0 bases from J, the gap between germline ends came to 7 bases. CDR3: CASSLAGSSTDTQYF. The CDR3 coding sequence is TGTGCCAGCAGCTTAGCGGGGAGTAGCACAGATACGCAGTATTTT.

This rearrangement joins TRBV18 to TRBJ2-5, with D tentatively TRBD2 (6 bases). The CDR3 has 13 residues. Per the germline V gene, CDR1 is KGHSH and CDR2 is LQKENI. Trimming took 3 bases from V and 10 from J, leaving 15 bases between them. CDR3 protein: CASSPPTGGDQYF. CDR3 in DNA: TGTGCCAGCTCACCCCCTACTGGCGGGGACCAGTACTTC.

The genes are TRBV30 and TRBJ2-3; 9 nucleotides line up with TRBD2. V was clipped by 4 bases and J by 2 bases; unmatched bases: 7. From germline, CDR1 is GTSNPN and CDR2 SVGIG (reference sequence). This CDR3 is built from 15 residues. The CDR3, as DNA: TGTGCCTGGACCGCCATAGCGGGAGACACAGATACGCAGTATTTT. It encodes CAWTAIAGDTDTQYF.

The J gene is TRBJ1-2, the V gene TRBV7-9; D unclear. Per germline, CDR1 SEHNR and CDR2 FQNEAQ (reference sequence). Trimming removed 5 bases from V and 8 bases from J, with 9 bases in between. This CDR3 has 11 residues. CDR3 coding DNA: TGTGCCAGCAGCGCCCTTGGGGGCTACACCTTC. It encodes CASSALGGYTF. The whole variable domain, remainder taken from reference TRBV7-9 and TRBJ1-2, is DTGVSQNPRHKITKRGQNVTFRCDPISEHNRLYWYRQTLGQGPEFLTYFQNEAQLEKSRLLSDRFSAERPKGSFSTLEIQRTEQGDSAMYLCASSALGGYTFGSGTRLTVV.

The chain links TRBV6-6 to TRBJ1-1; tentatively, D is TRBD1 (6 bases). V was pared by 4 bases and J by 1 base, with 10 bases between. In germline, CDR1 is MNHNY, CDR2 SVGAGI (reference sequence). This CDR3 spans 14 amino acids. Here the CDR3 DNA reads TGTGCCAGCAGTTCCTTGGACAGGAACACTGAAGCTTTCTTT. It is translated as CASSSLDRNTEAFF.

The V gene is TRBV6-5, the J gene TRBJ2-7; TRBD1 aligns across 10 bases. The CDR3 runs to 16 residues. Trimming removed 4 bases from V and 0 bases from J; junction bases left unmatched: 6. CDR1 MNHEY and CDR2 SVGAGI come from the germline V gene. This CDR3 is CASSSLGQGVSYEQYF. DNA for the CDR3: TGTGCCAGCAGTTCCCTTGGACAGGGGGTCTCCTACGAGCAGTACTTC.

The CDR3 sequence is CASGFRGEAFF. CDR3 sequence (DNA): TGTGCTAGTGGTTTCCGGGGAGAAGCTTTCTTT. This chain uses TRBV12-5 with TRBJ1-1; D gene uncertain. V gave up 3 bases and J gave up 8 bases, with 7 bases separating them. CDR1 and CDR2 from the germline V gene are LGHNT and FRNRAP. This CDR3 has 11 residues.

This chain joins TRBV15 and TRBJ2-7, with a tentative D call TRBD2 (7 bases). The CDR3 has 16 amino acids. Trimming took 1 base from V and 2 from J, leaving 15 bases between them. Germline V CDR1 and CDR2: LNHNV, YYDKDF (reference sequence). CDR3 nucleotides: TGTGCCACCAGCAGAGTGGACGGCGGGGGCACCTACGAGCAGTACTTC. Protein: CATSRVDGGGTYEQYF.